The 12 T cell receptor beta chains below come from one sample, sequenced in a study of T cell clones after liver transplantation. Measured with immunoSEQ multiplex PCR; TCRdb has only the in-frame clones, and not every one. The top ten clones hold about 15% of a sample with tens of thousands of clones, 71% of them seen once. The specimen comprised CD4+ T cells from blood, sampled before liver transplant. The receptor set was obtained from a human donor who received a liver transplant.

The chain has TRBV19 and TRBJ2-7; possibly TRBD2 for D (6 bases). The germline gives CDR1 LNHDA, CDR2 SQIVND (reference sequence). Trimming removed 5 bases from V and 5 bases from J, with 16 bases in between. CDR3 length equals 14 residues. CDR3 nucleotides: TGTGCCAGTAGTGCGGGACCGGCACGGCACGAGCAGTACTTC. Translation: CASSAGPARHEQYF. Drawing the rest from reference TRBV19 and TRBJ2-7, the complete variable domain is DGGITQSPKYLFRKEGQNVTLSCEQNLNHDAMYWYRQDPGQGLRLIYYSQIVNDFQKGDIAEGYSVSREKKESFPLTVTSAQKNPTAFYLCASSAGPARHEQYFGPGTRLTVT.

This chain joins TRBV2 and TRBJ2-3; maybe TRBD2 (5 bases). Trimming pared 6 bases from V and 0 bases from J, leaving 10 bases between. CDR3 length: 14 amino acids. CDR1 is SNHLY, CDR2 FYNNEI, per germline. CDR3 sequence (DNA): TGTGCCAGCAGCCGGGGATATAGCACAGATACGCAGTATTTT. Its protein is CASSRGYSTDTQYF. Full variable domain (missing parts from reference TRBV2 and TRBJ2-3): EPEVTQTPSHQVTQMGQEVILRCVPISNHLYFYWYRQILGQKVEFLVSFYNNEISEKSEIFDDQFSVERPDGSNFTLKIRSTKLEDSAMYFCASSRGYSTDTQYFGPGTRLTVL.

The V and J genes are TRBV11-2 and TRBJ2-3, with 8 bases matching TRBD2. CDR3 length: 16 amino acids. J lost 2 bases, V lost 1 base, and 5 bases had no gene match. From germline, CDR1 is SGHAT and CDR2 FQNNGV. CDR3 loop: CASSLGSGGPTDTQYF. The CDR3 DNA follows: TGTGCCAGCAGCTTAGGAAGCGGGGGACCCACAGATACGCAGTATTTT.

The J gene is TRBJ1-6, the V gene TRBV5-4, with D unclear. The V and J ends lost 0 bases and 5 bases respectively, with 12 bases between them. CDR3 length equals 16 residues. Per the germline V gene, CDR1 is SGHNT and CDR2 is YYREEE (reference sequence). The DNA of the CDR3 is TGTGCCAGCAGCTTGGATCGGGCGGAGGATAATTCACCCCTCCACTTT. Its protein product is CASSLDRAEDNSPLHF. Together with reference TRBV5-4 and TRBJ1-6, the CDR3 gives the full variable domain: ETGVTQSPTHLIKTRGQQVTLRCSSQSGHNTVSWYQQALGQGPQFIFQYYREEENGRGNFPPRFSGLQFPNYSSELNVNALELDDSALYLCASSLDRAEDNSPLHFGNGTRLTVT.

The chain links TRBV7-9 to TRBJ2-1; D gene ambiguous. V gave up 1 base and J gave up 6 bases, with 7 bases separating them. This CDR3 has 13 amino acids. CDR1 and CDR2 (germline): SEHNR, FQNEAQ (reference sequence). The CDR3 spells CASSLVAVNEQFF. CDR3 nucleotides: TGTGCCAGCAGCTTAGTGGCAGTCAATGAGCAGTTCTTC.

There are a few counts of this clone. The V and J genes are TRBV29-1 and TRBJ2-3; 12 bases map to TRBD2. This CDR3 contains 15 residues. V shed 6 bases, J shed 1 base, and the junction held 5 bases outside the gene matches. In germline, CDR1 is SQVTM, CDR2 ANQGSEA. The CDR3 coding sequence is TGCAGCGTAATCCTAGCGGGGGGGGGCACAGATACGCAGTATTTT. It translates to CSVILAGGGTDTQYF.

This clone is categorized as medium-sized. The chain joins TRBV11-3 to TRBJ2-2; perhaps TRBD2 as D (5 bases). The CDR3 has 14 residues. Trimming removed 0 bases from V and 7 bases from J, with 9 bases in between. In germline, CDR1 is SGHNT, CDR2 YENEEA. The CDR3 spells CASSLDAGNGELFF. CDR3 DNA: TGTGCCAGCAGCTTAGACGCCGGGAACGGGGAGCTGTTTTTT.

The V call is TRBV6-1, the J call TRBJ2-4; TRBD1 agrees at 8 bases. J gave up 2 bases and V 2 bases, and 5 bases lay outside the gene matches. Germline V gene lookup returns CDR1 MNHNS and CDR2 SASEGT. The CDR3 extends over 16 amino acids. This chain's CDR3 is CASSEKYRGSKNIQYF. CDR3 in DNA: TGTGCCAGCAGTGAAAAGTACAGGGGGTCCAAAAACATTCAGTACTTC.

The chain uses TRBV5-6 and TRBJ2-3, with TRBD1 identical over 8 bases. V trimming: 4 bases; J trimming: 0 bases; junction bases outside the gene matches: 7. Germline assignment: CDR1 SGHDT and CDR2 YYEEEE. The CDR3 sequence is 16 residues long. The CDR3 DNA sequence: TGTGCCAGCAGCACTTACCGGGACAGGAGCACAGATACGCAGTATTTT. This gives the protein CASSTYRDRSTDTQYF. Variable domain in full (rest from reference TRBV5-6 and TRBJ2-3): DAGVTQSPTHLIKTRGQQVTLRCSPKSGHDTVSWYQQALGQGPQFIFQYYEEEERQRGNFPDRFSGHQFPNYSSELNVNALLLGDSALYLCASSTYRDRSTDTQYFGPGTRLTVL.

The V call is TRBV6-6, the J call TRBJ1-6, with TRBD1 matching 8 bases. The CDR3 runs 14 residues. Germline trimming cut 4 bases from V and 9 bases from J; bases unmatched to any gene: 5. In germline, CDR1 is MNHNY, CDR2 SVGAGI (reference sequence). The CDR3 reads CASSWGQEGSPLHF. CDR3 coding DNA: TGTGCCAGCAGTTGGGGACAGGAGGGTTCACCCCTCCACTTT.

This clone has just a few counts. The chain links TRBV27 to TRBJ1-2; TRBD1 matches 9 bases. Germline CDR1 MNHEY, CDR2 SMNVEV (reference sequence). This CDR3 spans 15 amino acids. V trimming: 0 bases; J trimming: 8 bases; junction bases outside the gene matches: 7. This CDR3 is CASSLSAQGAGGYTF. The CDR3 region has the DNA TGTGCCAGCAGTTTATCGGCACAGGGGGCGGGAGGCTACACCTTC.

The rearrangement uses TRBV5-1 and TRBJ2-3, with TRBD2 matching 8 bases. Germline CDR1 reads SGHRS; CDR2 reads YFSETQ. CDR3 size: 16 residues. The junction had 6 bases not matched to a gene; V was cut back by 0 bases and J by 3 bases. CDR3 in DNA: TGCGCCAGCAGCTTGGGAGGCGGGGGGAGGACAGATACGCAGTATTTT. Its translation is CASSLGGGGRTDTQYF.